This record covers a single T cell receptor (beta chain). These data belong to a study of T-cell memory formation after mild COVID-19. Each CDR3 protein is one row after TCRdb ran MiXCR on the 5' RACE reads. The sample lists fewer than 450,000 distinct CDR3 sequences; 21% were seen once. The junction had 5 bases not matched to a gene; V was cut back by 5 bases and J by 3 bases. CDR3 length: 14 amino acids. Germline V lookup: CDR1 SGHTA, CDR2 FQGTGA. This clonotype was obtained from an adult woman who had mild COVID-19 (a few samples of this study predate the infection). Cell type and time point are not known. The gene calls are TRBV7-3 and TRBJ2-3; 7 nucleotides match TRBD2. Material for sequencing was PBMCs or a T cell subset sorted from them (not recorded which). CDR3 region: CASSIGGGTDTQYF. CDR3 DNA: TGTGCCAGCAGCATTGGGGGGGGGACAGATACGCAGTATTTT.